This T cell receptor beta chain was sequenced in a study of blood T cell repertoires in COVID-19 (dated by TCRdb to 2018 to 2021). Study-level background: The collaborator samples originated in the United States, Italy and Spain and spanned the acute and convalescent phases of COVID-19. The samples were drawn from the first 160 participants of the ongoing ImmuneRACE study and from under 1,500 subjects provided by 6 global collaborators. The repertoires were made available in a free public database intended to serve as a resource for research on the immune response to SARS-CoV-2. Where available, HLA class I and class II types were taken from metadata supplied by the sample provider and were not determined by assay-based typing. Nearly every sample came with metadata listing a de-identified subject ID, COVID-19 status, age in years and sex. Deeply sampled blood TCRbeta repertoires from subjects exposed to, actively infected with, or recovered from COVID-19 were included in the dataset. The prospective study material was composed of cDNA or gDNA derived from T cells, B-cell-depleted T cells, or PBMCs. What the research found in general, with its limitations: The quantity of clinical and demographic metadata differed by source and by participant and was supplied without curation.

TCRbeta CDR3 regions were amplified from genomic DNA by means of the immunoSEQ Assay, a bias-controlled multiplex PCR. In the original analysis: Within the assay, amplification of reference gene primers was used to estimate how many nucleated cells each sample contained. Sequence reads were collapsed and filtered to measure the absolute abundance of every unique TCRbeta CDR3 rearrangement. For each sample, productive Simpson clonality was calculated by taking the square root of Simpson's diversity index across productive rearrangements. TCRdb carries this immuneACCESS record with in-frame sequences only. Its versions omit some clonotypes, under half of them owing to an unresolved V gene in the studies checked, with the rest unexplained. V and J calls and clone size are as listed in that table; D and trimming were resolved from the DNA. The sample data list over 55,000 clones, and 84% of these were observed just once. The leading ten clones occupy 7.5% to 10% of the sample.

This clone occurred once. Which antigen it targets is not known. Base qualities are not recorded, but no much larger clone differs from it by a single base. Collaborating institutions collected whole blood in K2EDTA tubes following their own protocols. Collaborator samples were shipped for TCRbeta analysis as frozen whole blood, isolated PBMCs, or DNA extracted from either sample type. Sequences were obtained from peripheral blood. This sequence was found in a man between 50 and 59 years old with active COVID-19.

The CDR3 reads as follows: CASSSGQIDQETQYF. The base sequence is TGTGCCAGTAGTTCCGGACAGATAGACCAAGAGACCCAGTACTTC. The chain is assembled from TRBV19 and TRBJ2-5; TRBD1 is perhaps the D gene, given 6 matching bases. Between the V and J ends, shortened by 5 bases and 0 bases respectively, the junction contains 13 bases. The CDR3 covers 15 residues, taking in both the cysteine and the phenylalanine. Kept here is only the CDR3 DNA, which spans 45 bases and is read in frame from base 1. The germline V gene (reference sequence) provides CDR1 LNHDA and CDR2 SQIVND.